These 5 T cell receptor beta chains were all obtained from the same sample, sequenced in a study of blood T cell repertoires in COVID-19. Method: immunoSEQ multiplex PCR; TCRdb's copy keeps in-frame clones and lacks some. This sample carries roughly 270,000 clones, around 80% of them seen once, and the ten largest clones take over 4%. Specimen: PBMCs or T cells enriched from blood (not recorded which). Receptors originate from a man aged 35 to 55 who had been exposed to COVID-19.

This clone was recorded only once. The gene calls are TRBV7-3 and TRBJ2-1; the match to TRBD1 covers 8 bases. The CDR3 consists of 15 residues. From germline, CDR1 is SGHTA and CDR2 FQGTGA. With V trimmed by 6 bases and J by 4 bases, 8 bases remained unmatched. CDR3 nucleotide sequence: TGTGCCAGCAGTTTCGCAGGGGGCTCTTACAATGAGCAGTTCTTC. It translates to CASSFAGGSYNEQFF. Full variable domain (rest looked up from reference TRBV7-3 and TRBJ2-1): GAGVSQTPSNKVTEKGKYVELRCDPISGHTALYWYRQSLGQGPEFLIYFQGTGAADDSGLPNDRFFAVRPEGSVSTLKIQRTERGDSAVYLCASSFAGGSYNEQFFGPGTRLTVL.

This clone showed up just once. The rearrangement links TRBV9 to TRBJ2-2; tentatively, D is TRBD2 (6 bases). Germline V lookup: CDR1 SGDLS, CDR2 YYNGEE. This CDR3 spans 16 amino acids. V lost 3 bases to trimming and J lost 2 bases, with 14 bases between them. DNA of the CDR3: TGTGCCAGCAGCGCTAGGGACTCCCCAAACACCGGGGAGCTGTTTTTT. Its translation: CASSARDSPNTGELFF.

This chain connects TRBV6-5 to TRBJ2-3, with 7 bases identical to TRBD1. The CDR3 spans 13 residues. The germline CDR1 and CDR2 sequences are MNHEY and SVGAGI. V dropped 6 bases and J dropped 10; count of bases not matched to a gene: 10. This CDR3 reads CASSFARDRSQYF. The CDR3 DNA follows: TGTGCCAGCAGCTTCGCCCGGGACAGATCGCAGTATTTT.

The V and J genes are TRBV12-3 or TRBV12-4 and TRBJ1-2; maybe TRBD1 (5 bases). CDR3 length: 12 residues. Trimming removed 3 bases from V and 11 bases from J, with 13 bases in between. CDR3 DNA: TGTGCCAGCAGTTTTCCCGGGTCAGGGTACACCTTC. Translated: CASSFPGSGYTF.

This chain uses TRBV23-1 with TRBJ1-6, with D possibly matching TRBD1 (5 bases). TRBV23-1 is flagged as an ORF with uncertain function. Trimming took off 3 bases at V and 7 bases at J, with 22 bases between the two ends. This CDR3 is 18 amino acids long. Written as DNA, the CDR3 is TGCGCCAGCAGTCACGCTCGGGGGGATTTGGGCCGCAATTCACCCCTCCACTTT. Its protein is CASSHARGDLGRNSPLHF.